This record concerns one TCR beta chain sequence. The antigen remains undetermined. The data are from a study of T cell responses to AZD1222 COVID-19 vaccine. General study points: Baseline serostatus was positive in only a handful of AZD1222 recipients. The study found vaccine-associated CD4 TCRs spanning spike, dominant at 160-218 and 743-854.

The CDR3 sequence is 13 residues long. Germline V gene data show CDR1 as MNHEY and CDR2 as SMNVEV (reference sequence). V lost 5 bases and J lost 9, with 16 bases in between. Profiling relied on immunoSEQ multiplex PCR, and the TCRdb table lists in-frame clones only, not all of them. The sample consists of 150,000 to 200,000 clones, approximately 94% of them appearing once. The sequences come from peripheral blood, collected on day 0 of AZD1222 vaccination. The sequence was collected from an adult in good health. The rearrangement uses TRBV27 and TRBJ1-2; the D gene is possibly TRBD1 (5 bases). This CDR3 is CASSPRPGASYTF. CDR3 in DNA: TGTGCCAGCAGTCCCCGGCCCGGGGCCAGCTACACCTTC.